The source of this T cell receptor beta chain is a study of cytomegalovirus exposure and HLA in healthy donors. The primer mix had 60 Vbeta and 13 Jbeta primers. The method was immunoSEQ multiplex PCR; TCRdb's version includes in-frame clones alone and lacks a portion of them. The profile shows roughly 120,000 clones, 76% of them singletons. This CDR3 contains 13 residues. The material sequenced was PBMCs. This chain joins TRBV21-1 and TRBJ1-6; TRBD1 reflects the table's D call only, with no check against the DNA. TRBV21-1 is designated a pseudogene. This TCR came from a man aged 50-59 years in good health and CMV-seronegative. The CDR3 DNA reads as TGTGCCAGCACCAGACAGGACACTTCACCCCTCCACTTT. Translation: CASTRQDTSPLHF.